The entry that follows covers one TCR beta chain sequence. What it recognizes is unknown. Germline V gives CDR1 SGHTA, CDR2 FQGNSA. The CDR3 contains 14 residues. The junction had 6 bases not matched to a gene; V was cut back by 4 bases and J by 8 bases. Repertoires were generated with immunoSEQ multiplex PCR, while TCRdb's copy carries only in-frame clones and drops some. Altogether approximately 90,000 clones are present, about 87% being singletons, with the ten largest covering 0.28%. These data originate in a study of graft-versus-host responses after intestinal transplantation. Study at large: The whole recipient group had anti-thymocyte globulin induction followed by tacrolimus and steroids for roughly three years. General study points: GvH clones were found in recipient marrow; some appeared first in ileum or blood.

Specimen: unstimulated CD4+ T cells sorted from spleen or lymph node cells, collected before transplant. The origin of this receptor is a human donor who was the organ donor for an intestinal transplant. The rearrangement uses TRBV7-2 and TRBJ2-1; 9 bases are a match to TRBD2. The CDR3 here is CASSWRGGPDEQFF. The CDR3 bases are TGTGCCAGCAGCTGGCGGGGGGGCCCGGATGAGCAGTTCTTC.